The source of this T cell receptor (beta chain) is a study of CD8+ T cells in alopecia areata. Regarding the study as a whole: More clonal than normal scalp was lesional scalp, particularly alopecia totalis/universalis.

V lost 0 bases to trimming and J lost 4 bases, with 9 bases between them. Germline lookup yields CDR1 SGHDT and CDR2 YYEEEE. The CDR3 runs to 14 residues. Treatment meaning: oral pan-JAK inhibitor, 5-10 mg twice daily. It was cDNA, reverse transcribed from extracted RNA, that served as the sequencing template. Produced via immunoSEQ multiplex PCR; TCRdb's table is partial and in-frame only. The profile covers some 170,000 clones, with roughly 60% appearing a single time and around 16% taken by the ten largest. Worth noting for this clone: What it binds is not known.

The TCR originated in a human donor with alopecia areata. The source was CD4+ T cells sorted from blood, collected between weeks 55 and 65, from a patient treated with tofacitinib. V gene TRBV5-6 combines with J gene TRBJ2-3; D not certain. DNA of the CDR3: TGTGCCAGCAGCTTGGTGGCAGTTGCAGATACGCAGTATTTT. It is translated as CASSLVAVADTQYF. The full variable domain, rest sourced from reference TRBV5-6 and TRBJ2-3, is DAGVTQSPTHLIKTRGQQVTLRCSPKSGHDTVSWYQQALGQGPQFIFQYYEEEERQRGNFPDRFSGHQFPNYSSELNVNALLLGDSALYLCASSLVAVADTQYFGPGTRLTVL.